This TCR beta chain is drawn from a study of spatial heterogeneity in lung cancer. Study context: Alpha-chain sequences were consistently detected less often than beta-chain sequences. Raw reads showed each unique TCR and UMI combination turning up more than ten times on average. Study-wide results and caveats: Tumor TCRs that were ubiquitous and expanded showed up in blood more at resection than follow-up.

Time point: sample taken at primary tumor resection. No cells were sorted before sequencing. The whole RNA sequenced was extracted from tumor, nontumor lung or frozen PBMC. On each TCR cDNA molecule, a unique molecular identifier was present. TCRdb passed the 5' RACE reads through MiXCR, listing each CDR3 protein once. The sample lists 70,000 to 90,000 distinct CDR3 sequences, 13% seen once, with roughly 6.9% in the top ten. On this clonotype itself: Its antigen is unidentified.

The TCR sequence derives from a male donor with early-stage non-small cell lung cancer. The starting material was PBMCs, obtained at surgery.

CDR3: CASSEYRTGASGNTIYF. CDR3 in DNA: TGTGCCAGCAGTGAATATAGGACAGGGGCCTCTGGAAACACCATATATTTT. V and J are TRBV25-1 and TRBJ1-3, with 9 bases that match TRBD1. CDR1 and CDR2 (germline): MGHDK, SYGVNS. J gave up 0 bases and V 0 bases, and 3 bases lay outside the gene matches. The CDR3 spans 17 residues.